Detailed here is one T cell receptor (beta chain). The data were taken from a study of OX40 agonist ivuxolimab in advanced cancers. Generated by immunoSEQ multiplex PCR, the TCRdb table keeps only in-frame clones and is missing some. The repertoire has tens of thousands of clones, approximately 88% of them found once; the top ten carry approximately 4.7%. This CDR3 is built from 13 residues. The germline CDR1 and CDR2 sequences are SGHTA and FQGNSA. V was trimmed by 4 bases and J by 4 bases, leaving 8 bases between them. The chain couples TRBV7-2 to TRBJ1-5; D is possibly TRBD1 (6 bases). The clonotype was recovered from an adult with an advanced solid tumor such as melanoma, head and neck, liver or kidney cancer. Sequenced material: CD4+ or CD8+ T cells sorted from blood, taken in a trial of the OX40 agonist ivuxolimab. The CDR3 region has the DNA TGTGCCAGCAGCTCAGGGGTAAATCAGCCCCAGCATTTT. Its translation is CASSSGVNQPQHF.